These T cell receptor beta chains were read from a single sample in a study of cytomegalovirus exposure and HLA in healthy donors. TCRdb keeps only in-frame clones here, not all; method: immunoSEQ multiplex PCR. This sample has more than 150,000 clones, with approximately 80% found just once. Sequencing was carried out using PBMCs. All receptors come from a woman in her thirties or forties in good health and CMV-seropositive. CDR3s include the opening cysteine and the closing phenylalanine or tryptophan. Each record gives: J gene, V gene, D gene, clone size, CDR3 protein, CDR3 DNA. A D gene is named only where the DNA matches it firmly. Rows may omit the clone size; those that give it use once, few, many or a size class.

j_gene: TRBJ2-3
v_gene: TRBV15
d_gene: TRBD2
abundance: NA
CDR3aa: CATSPAGGPGDTQYF
CDR3nt: TGTGCCACCAGCCCAGCGGGGGGGCCGGGAGATACGCAGTATTTT

j_gene: TRBJ2-7
v_gene: TRBV5-4
d_gene: NA
abundance: NA
CDR3aa: CASSSGAAYYEQYF
CDR3nt: TGTGCCAGCAGTTCGGGAGCTGCCTACTACGAGCAGTACTTC

j_gene: TRBJ2-2
v_gene: TRBV5-1
d_gene: NA
abundance: NA
CDR3aa: CASSLRTATGELFF
CDR3nt: TGCGCCAGCAGCTTACGAACTGCCACCGGGGAGCTGTTTTTT

j_gene: TRBJ1-6
v_gene: TRBV6-5
d_gene: NA
abundance: NA
CDR3aa: CASSRGSFENSPLHF
CDR3nt: TGTGCCAGCAGTCGGGGTTCATTCGAGAATTCACCCCTCCACTTT

j_gene: TRBJ1-2
v_gene: TRBV25-1
d_gene: NA
abundance: NA
CDR3aa: CASSARTELGTYGYTF
CDR3nt: TGTGCCAGCAGTGCTCGGACAGAACTGGGAACTTATGGCTACACCTTC

j_gene: TRBJ2-7
v_gene: TRBV2
d_gene: NA
abundance: NA
CDR3aa: CASSLPPEREQYF
CDR3nt: TGTGCCAGCAGTTTACCCCCTGAGCGCGAGCAGTACTTC

j_gene: TRBJ1-2
v_gene: TRBV19
d_gene: TRBD1
abundance: NA
CDR3aa: CASTAGQGSFGYTF
CDR3nt: TGTGCCAGTACCGCGGGACAGGGAAGTTTCGGCTACACCTTC

j_gene: TRBJ2-3
v_gene: TRBV7-9
d_gene: TRBD2
abundance: once
CDR3aa: CASSTGTSGGQVDTQYF
CDR3nt: TGTGCCAGCAGTACCGGGACTAGCGGGGGGCAGGTAGATACGCAGTATTTT

j_gene: TRBJ1-6
v_gene: TRBV28
d_gene: NA
abundance: NA
CDR3aa: CASSFGGQLHF
CDR3nt: TGTGCCAGCAGTTTCGGAGGCCAACTCCACTTT

j_gene: TRBJ2-1
v_gene: TRBV10-3
d_gene: TRBD1
abundance: once
CDR3aa: CAISGGQAVGTDNEQFF
CDR3nt: TGTGCCATCAGTGGGGGACAGGCAGTTGGAACCGACAATGAGCAGTTCTTC

j_gene: TRBJ1-5
v_gene: TRBV19
d_gene: TRBD1
abundance: NA
CDR3aa: CASSGQGLGNQPQHF
CDR3nt: TGTGCCAGTAGTGGACAGGGATTAGGCAATCAGCCCCAGCATTTT

j_gene: TRBJ1-2
v_gene: TRBV5-4
d_gene: NA
abundance: NA
CDR3aa: CASRERTDQGGYTF
CDR3nt: TGTGCCAGCAGAGAACGGACAGATCAGGGTGGCTACACCTTC

j_gene: TRBJ1-1
v_gene: TRBV2
d_gene: NA
abundance: NA
CDR3aa: CASNLNMRVTEAFF
CDR3nt: TGTGCCAGCAATCTGAATATGAGAGTGACTGAAGCTTTCTTT

j_gene: TRBJ2-3
v_gene: TRBV11-1
d_gene: TRBD1
abundance: NA
CDR3aa: CASNDRGRADTQYF
CDR3nt: TGTGCCAGCAATGACAGGGGGCGGGCAGATACGCAGTATTTT

j_gene: TRBJ1-5
v_gene: TRBV19
d_gene: TRBD1
abundance: NA
CDR3aa: CASSTRDRGRDQPQHF
CDR3nt: TGTGCCAGTAGTACTCGGGACAGGGGGCGCGATCAGCCCCAGCATTTT

j_gene: TRBJ1-3
v_gene: TRBV14
d_gene: TRBD1
abundance: NA
CDR3aa: CASSHLTGGNTIYF
CDR3nt: TGTGCCAGCAGCCACCTGACAGGGGGAAACACCATATATTTT

j_gene: TRBJ2-1
v_gene: TRBV18
d_gene: TRBD2
abundance: once
CDR3aa: CASSPGQGGYNEQFF
CDR3nt: TGTGCCAGCTCACCAGGGCAGGGAGGGTACAATGAGCAGTTCTTC

j_gene: TRBJ1-2
v_gene: TRBV7-9
d_gene: NA
abundance: NA
CDR3aa: CASSFNSGYGYTF
CDR3nt: TGTGCCAGCAGCTTCAATTCCGGCTATGGCTACACCTTC

j_gene: TRBJ2-1
v_gene: TRBV5-4
d_gene: TRBD2
abundance: NA
CDR3aa: CASSWYMTSFSYNEQFF
CDR3nt: TGTGCCAGCAGCTGGTACATGACTAGCTTTTCCTACAATGAGCAGTTCTTC

j_gene: TRBJ1-3
v_gene: TRBV6-5
d_gene: TRBD1
abundance: NA
CDR3aa: CASSWGQTVGNTIYF
CDR3nt: TGTGCCAGCAGTTGGGGACAGACTGTCGGAAACACCATATATTTT

j_gene: TRBJ2-5
v_gene: TRBV20-1
d_gene: NA
abundance: NA
CDR3aa: CSGRRETQYF
CDR3nt: TGCAGTGGGAGAAGGGAGACCCAGTACTTC

j_gene: TRBJ1-1
v_gene: TRBV27
d_gene: TRBD1
abundance: NA
CDR3aa: CASSNLGTGAISEAFF
CDR3nt: TGTGCCAGCAGTAACCTCGGGACAGGAGCTATCTCTGAAGCTTTCTTT

j_gene: TRBJ1-1
v_gene: TRBV7-6
d_gene: TRBD1
abundance: NA
CDR3aa: CASSLARRGQFVKNTEAFF
CDR3nt: TGTGCCAGCAGCTTAGCGCGCAGGGGGCAGTTTGTCAAGAACACTGAAGCTTTCTTT

j_gene: TRBJ2-2
v_gene: TRBV11-1
d_gene: NA
abundance: NA
CDR3aa: CASSRAEDTGELFF
CDR3nt: TGTGCCAGCAGCCGGGCGGAGGACACCGGGGAGCTGTTTTTT

j_gene: TRBJ1-2
v_gene: TRBV15
d_gene: NA
abundance: NA
CDR3aa: CATSRDPRSGGYTF
CDR3nt: TGTGCCACCAGCAGAGATCCCAGGAGCGGCGGCTACACCTTC

j_gene: TRBJ1-1
v_gene: TRBV5-1
d_gene: TRBD1
abundance: NA
CDR3aa: CASSPGDRAPEAFF
CDR3nt: TGCGCCAGCAGCCCAGGGGACAGGGCTCCTGAAGCTTTCTTT

j_gene: TRBJ1-2
v_gene: TRBV2
d_gene: TRBD1
abundance: NA
CDR3aa: CARRTGTNYGYTF
CDR3nt: TGTGCCAGACGGACAGGGACTAACTATGGCTACACCTTC

j_gene: TRBJ2-5
v_gene: TRBV6-5
d_gene: TRBD1
abundance: NA
CDR3aa: CASRRQGKETQYF
CDR3nt: TGTGCCAGCAGGAGACAGGGGAAAGAGACCCAGTACTTC

j_gene: TRBJ1-1
v_gene: TRBV29-1
d_gene: NA
abundance: NA
CDR3aa: CSAAAGTEAFF
CDR3nt: TGCAGCGCCGCGGCCGGCACTGAAGCTTTCTTT

j_gene: TRBJ2-1
v_gene: TRBV7-2
d_gene: NA
abundance: NA
CDR3aa: CASSLDTGGTGYEQFF
CDR3nt: TGTGCCAGCAGCTTAGATACGGGGGGGACAGGGTACGAGCAGTTCTTC

j_gene: TRBJ1-6
v_gene: TRBV9
d_gene: NA
abundance: NA
CDR3aa: CASSVVSNSPLHF
CDR3nt: TGTGCCAGCAGCGTAGTATCGAATTCACCCCTCCACTTT

j_gene: TRBJ2-5
v_gene: TRBV28
d_gene: TRBD2
abundance: few
CDR3aa: CASNYLIGLAGGGETQYF
CDR3nt: TGTGCCAGCAATTACTTAATTGGACTAGCGGGGGGCGGGGAGACCCAGTACTTC